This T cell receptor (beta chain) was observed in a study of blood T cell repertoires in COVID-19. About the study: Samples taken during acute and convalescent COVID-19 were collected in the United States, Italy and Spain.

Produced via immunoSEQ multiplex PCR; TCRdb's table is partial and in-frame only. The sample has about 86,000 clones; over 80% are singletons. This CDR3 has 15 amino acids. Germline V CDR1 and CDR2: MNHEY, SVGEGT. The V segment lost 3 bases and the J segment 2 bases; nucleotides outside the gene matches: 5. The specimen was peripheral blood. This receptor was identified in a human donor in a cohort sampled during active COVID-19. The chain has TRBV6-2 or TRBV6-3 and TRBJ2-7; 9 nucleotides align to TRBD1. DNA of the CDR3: TGTGCCAGCAGTTATGCGGGACAGGGACCCTACGAGCAGTACTTC. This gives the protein CASSYAGQGPYEQYF.